This TCR beta chain came from a study of blood T cell repertoires in COVID-19. Method: immunoSEQ multiplex PCR; TCRdb's copy keeps in-frame clones and lacks some. The table has about 260,000 clones, roughly 90% seen once. CDR1 is LNHDA and CDR2 is SQIVND in the germline V gene (reference sequence). V was pared by 8 bases and J by 4 bases, with 7 bases of the junction left unmatched. This CDR3 has 13 amino acids. The source is a human donor in a cohort sampled during active COVID-19. Sequences were obtained from peripheral blood. The chain joins TRBV19 to TRBJ1-2, with TRBD1 identical over 7 bases. This CDR3 is CASFDRDVYGYTF. The CDR3 bases are TGTGCCAGTTTCGACAGGGACGTCTATGGCTACACCTTC.